Listed below are T cell receptor beta chains from one sample, sequenced in a study of PD-L1 blockade in urothelial cancer. Data came from immunoSEQ multiplex PCR; TCRdb stores just in-frame clones and leaves some out. The repertoire holds about 29,000 clones, about 87% seen once, with roughly 3.1% in the top ten. The input for sequencing was PBMCs, taken around atezolizumab (anti-PD-L1) treatment. The receptors were sampled from a man between 50 and 59 years old with urothelial cancer. Both conserved end residues are part of each CDR3.

v_call cdr3_aa
TRBV5-1 CASSFRGGNTEAFF
TRBV30 CAWSGDRGQGQPQHF
TRBV25-1 CASSDRAYEQYF
TRBV27 CASSFEGGEQYF
TRBV7-2 CASSPQYGYTF
TRBV29-1 CSVDGTGRTGELFF
TRBV9 CASSVSPRSGGETQYF
TRBV6-5 CASSYKQGNAVYEQYF
TRBV6-1 CASSEGQGAFETQYF
TRBV11-2 CASSRTGAKNIQYF
TRBV9 CASSVTPGANTGELFF
TRBV4-3 CASSQGPQETQYF
TRBV18 CASSPDSPTDTQYF
TRBV5-1 CASSLPGLYEQYF
TRBV27 CASSPQGFKQGEQYF
TRBV6-4 CASNRRGTGEAKNIQYF
TRBV19 CASVDPGQKNIQYF
TRBV6-1 CASSGLAGGPHGTGELFF
TRBV6-5 CASSYSSSSYNSPLHF
TRBV20-1 CSASRELGYTF
TRBV27 CASSLSWTRRVATNEKLFF
TRBV21-1 CASSPQCWTGLIEQYF
TRBV14 CASSRRGISYEQYF
TRBV28 CASSFRGQGHEQYF
TRBV7-8 CASSLQVYNSPLHF
TRBV10-3 CAISESAAGQGLQETQYF
TRBV6-5 CASSPTYGSSYEQYF
TRBV27 CASSPSWGAYEKLFF
TRBV4-3 CASTQTTNTEAFF
TRBV30 CAWSGGLPTDTQYF
TRBV6-5 CASSYSTSGVNWAQYF
TRBV2 CASKGQGGNIQYF
TRBV5-5 CASRLQVAQETQYF
TRBV11-2 CASSPRTGATGELFF
TRBV28 CASSYKLAGGPYYEQYF
TRBV6-1 CASSEVAGGDREQYF
TRBV6-5 CASRPGVGFGYTF
TRBV10-1 CASSADTGELFF
TRBV19 CASSPHAVPEAFF
TRBV27 CASSLVPGTYEQYF
TRBV5-6 CASRSGNTEAFF
TRBV5-1 CASSLAKTSGIVGTGELFF
TRBV6-5 CASSSSIAGGTDTQYF
TRBV14 CASSLGLAGADTQYF
TRBV30 CAWSETGSEAFF